These T cell receptor beta chains were read from a single sample in a study of T cell changes during pregnancy in multiple sclerosis. Here immunoSEQ multiplex PCR was the method, and the copy in TCRdb shows in-frame clones only, minus some. The top ten hold under 1.2% of the sample, which has under 100,000 clones, roughly 96% seen once. The specimen comprised peripheral blood, sampled in the second trimester of pregnancy. These receptors were collected from a female donor with multiple sclerosis, enrolled in a pregnancy study. The CDR3 runs from the conserved cysteine through the conserved F or W. The D gene is left open where the match is weak.

TRBJ2-4	-	TRBV13	CASSHTGLAKNIQYF	TGTGCCAGCAGCCATACAGGGCTAGCCAAAAACATTCAGTACTTC
TRBJ1-1	-	TRBV4-3	CASSQDEGGPDEAFF	TGCGCCAGCAGCCAAGATGAAGGAGGACCCGATGAAGCTTTCTTT
TRBJ2-1	TRBD2	TRBV28	CASNSYTSGPGRNEQFF	TGTGCCAGTAATTCTTATACTAGCGGCCCCGGGAGAAATGAGCAGTTCTTC
TRBJ2-2	TRBD1	TRBV27	CASSSVPSGQGFQGELFF	TGTGCCAGCAGTTCCGTCCCTTCGGGACAGGGCTTCCAGGGGGAGCTGTTTTTT
TRBJ2-3	-	TRBV28	CASSSPWGSEDTQYF	TGTGCCAGCAGTTCTCCTTGGGGTAGCGAGGATACGCAGTATTTT
TRBJ2-7	-	TRBV19	CASSIVGGDEQYF	TGTGCCAGTAGTATCGTCGGGGGAGACGAGCAGTACTTC
TRBJ1-1	-	TRBV6-4	CASSQLPGGSEAFF	TGTGCCAGCAGCCAACTACCGGGGGGCTCTGAAGCTTTCTTT
TRBJ2-4	TRBD2	TRBV28	CASRVLAGPVLAKNIQYF	TGTGCCAGCAGGGTTCTAGCGGGACCGGTACTAGCCAAAAACATTCAGTACTTC
TRBJ2-5	TRBD1	TRBV6-1	CASSEGQGARETQYF	TGTGCCAGCAGTGAGGGACAGGGGGCGAGGGAGACCCAGTACTTC
TRBJ2-4	-	TRBV6-6	CASSYLEGRAKNIQYF	TGTGCCAGCAGTTACCTGGAAGGGAGGGCCAAAAACATTCAGTACTTC
TRBJ2-3	-	TRBV7-7	CASSETRTDTQYF	TGTGCCAGCAGCGAAACTAGAACAGATACGCAGTATTTT
TRBJ2-2	TRBD2	TRBV5-1	CASSFAGVGTGELFF	TGCGCCAGCAGCTTTGCGGGAGTAGGCACCGGGGAGCTGTTTTTT
TRBJ2-1	TRBD2	TRBV6-6	CASQPAGASYNEQFF	TGTGCCAGCCAACCAGCGGGAGCGAGCTACAATGAGCAGTTCTTC
TRBJ1-1	-	TRBV9	CASSVAGVRDTEAFF	TGTGCCAGCAGCGTAGCCGGGGTTCGGGACACTGAAGCTTTCTTT
TRBJ2-5	TRBD1	TRBV6-1	CASSEDAGTGGETQYF	TGTGCCAGCAGTGAAGATGCCGGGACAGGGGGCGAGACCCAGTACTTC
TRBJ2-7	-	TRBV6-1	CASSRHRDYEQYF	TGTGCCAGCAGTAGGCACAGGGACTACGAGCAGTACTTC
TRBJ1-3	TRBD1	TRBV11-2	CANPWTGEHSGNTIYF	TGTGCCAACCCTTGGACAGGGGAGCATTCTGGAAACACCATATATTTT
TRBJ2-7	TRBD2	TRBV19	CASSIGSGSSYEQYF	TGTGCCAGTAGTATAGGAAGCGGGAGCTCCTACGAGCAGTACTTC
TRBJ2-1	TRBD1	TRBV6-1	CASSATGGAYNEQFF	TGTGCCAGCAGTGCAACAGGGGGAGCCTACAATGAGCAGTTCTTC
TRBJ2-3	TRBD2	TRBV7-9	CASSLQAGGYTDTQYF	TGTGCCAGCAGCTTACAAGCGGGAGGGTACACAGATACGCAGTATTTT
TRBJ2-4	-	TRBV5-8	CASSPLTRVDKNIQYF	TGTGCCAGCAGCCCATTGACTAGAGTGGACAAAAACATTCAGTACTTC
TRBJ2-1	TRBD2	TRBV10-1	CATASGSYNEQFF	TGCGCCACCGCTAGCGGCTCCTACAATGAGCAGTTCTTC
TRBJ2-1	TRBD2	TRBV5-1	CASSLAHIAGGTNEQFF	TGCGCCAGCAGCTTGGCTCATATAGCGGGAGGAACCAATGAGCAGTTCTTC